This TCR beta chain comes out of a study of monozygotic twins with inflammatory bowel disease. General study points: Discrimination among different T cell subtypes was not achievable. Among IBD patients, TCRbeta diversity (inverse Simpson) was lower than in healthy co-twins. The sharing of clonotypes with others was lower in IBD patients than in healthy twins, especially with disease activity.

TCRdb reanalyzed the 5' RACE reads, giving one entry per CDR3 protein sequence and no DNA. The table lists about 140,000 distinct CDR3 sequences. The length of the CDR3 is 14 residues. Germline V gene data show CDR1 as SGHTA and CDR2 as FQGNSA. As concerns this clonotype: Its matching antigen is unknown.

This receptor was identified in a human donor with ulcerative colitis or Crohn's disease, or a healthy co-twin of an affected twin (not recorded which). Material: blood. The V and J genes are TRBV7-2 and TRBJ1-2; absent DNA, TCRdb's TRBD1 call cannot be checked. This CDR3 is CASSLDRGAYGYTF.